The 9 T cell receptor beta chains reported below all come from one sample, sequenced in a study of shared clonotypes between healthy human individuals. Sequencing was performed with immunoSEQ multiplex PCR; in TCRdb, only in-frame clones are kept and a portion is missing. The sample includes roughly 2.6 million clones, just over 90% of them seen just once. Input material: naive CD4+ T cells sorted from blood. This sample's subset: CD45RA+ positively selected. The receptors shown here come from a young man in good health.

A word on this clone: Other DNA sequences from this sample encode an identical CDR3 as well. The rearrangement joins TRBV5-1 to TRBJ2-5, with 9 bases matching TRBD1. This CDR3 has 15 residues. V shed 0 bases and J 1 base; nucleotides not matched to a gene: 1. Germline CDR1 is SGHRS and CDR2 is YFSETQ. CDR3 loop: CASSLGDRAQETQYF. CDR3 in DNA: TGCGCCAGCAGCTTGGGGGACAGGGCCCAAGAGACCCAGTACTTC.

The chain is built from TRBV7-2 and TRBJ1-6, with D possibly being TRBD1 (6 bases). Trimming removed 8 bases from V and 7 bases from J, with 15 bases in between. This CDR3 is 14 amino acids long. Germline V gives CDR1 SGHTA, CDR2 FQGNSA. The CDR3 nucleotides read TGTGCCAGCCGACAGGACATAAGGAATTCACCCCTCCACTTT. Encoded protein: CASRQDIRNSPLHF.

For the CDR3, the DNA is TGTGCCAGCTCACCGGGCAGGGAACGTGAGGAGCTGTTTTTT. As protein: CASSPGREREELFF. The genes are TRBV18 and TRBJ2-2; D may be TRBD1 (5 bases). The CDR3 is made up of 14 amino acids. V was shortened by 3 bases and J by 10 bases, with 15 bases between the two germline ends. CDR1 is KGHSH and CDR2 is LQKENI in the germline V gene.

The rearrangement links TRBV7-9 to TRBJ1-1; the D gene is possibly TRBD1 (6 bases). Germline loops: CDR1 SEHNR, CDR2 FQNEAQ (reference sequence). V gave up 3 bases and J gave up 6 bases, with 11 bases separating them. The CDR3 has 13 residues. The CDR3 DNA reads TGTGCCAGCAGCTTTGCCGGGACATCTGAAGCTTTCTTT. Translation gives CASSFAGTSEAFF.

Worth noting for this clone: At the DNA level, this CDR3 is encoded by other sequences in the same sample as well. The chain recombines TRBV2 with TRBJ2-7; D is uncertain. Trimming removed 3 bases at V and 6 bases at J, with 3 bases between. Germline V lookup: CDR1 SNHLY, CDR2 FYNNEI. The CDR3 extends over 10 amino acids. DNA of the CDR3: TGTGCCAGCAGTGAGACCGAGCAGTACTTC. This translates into CASSETEQYF. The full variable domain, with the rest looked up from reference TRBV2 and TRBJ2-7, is EPEVTQTPSHQVTQMGQEVILRCVPISNHLYFYWYRQILGQKVEFLVSFYNNEISEKSEIFDDQFSVERPDGSNFTLKIRSTKLEDSAMYFCASSETEQYFGPGTRLTVT.

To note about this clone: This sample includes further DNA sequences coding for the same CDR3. CDR3: CASSPGRIDQPQHF. In DNA form, the CDR3 reads TGTGCCAGCTCACCCGGACGGATAGATCAGCCCCAGCATTTT. The chain combines TRBV18 with TRBJ1-5; the D is unclear. The CDR3 spans 14 residues. Germline CDR1 KGHSH, CDR2 LQKENI. With 3 bases removed from V and 5 bases from J, the gap between germline ends came to 11 bases.

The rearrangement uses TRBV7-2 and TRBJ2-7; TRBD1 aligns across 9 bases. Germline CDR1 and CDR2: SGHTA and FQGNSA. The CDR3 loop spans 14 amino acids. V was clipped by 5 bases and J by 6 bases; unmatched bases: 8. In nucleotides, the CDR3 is TGTGCCAGCAGCAAACGGACAGGGGACGGCGAGCAGTACTTC. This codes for CASSKRTGDGEQYF.

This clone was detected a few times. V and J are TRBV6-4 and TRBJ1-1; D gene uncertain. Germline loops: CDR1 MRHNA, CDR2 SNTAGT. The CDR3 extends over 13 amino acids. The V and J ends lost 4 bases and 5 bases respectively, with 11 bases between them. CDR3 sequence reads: CASSASPRTEAFF. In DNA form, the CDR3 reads TGTGCCAGCAGTGCCAGTCCCAGGACTGAAGCTTTCTTT.

CDR3 protein: CASSVAQRLAGGNLYNEQFF. In DNA, the CDR3 is TGTGCCAGCAGCGTAGCTCAAAGACTAGCGGGGGGGAATCTCTACAATGAGCAGTTCTTC. The chain couples TRBV9 to TRBJ2-1; 14 positions match TRBD2. With 0 bases clipped from V and 3 bases from J, the junction kept 11 bases outside the gene matches. Germline V gives CDR1 SGDLS, CDR2 YYNGEE. CDR3 length equals 20 residues.